These T cell receptor beta chains were read from a single sample in a study of T cells in Graves' hyperthyroidism and ophthalmopathy. TCRdb analysed the multiplex PCR reads with MiXCR anew, one entry per CDR3 protein. The sample gives roughly 840,000 distinct CDR3 sequences, more than 30% of which show up once; approximately 8.7% is in the top ten. Sequencing was performed on blood. The receptors stem from a man between 18 and 29 years old with Graves' hyperthyroidism. CDR3s include the opening cysteine and the closing phenylalanine or tryptophan. The order of the fields is V gene, D gene, clone size, J gene, CDR3 DNA, CDR3 protein. D genes are given only for firm matches. Where a row states a size, it is once, few, many or the class of an expanded clone; other rows omit it.

>TRBV19|.|.|TRBJ1-5
TGTGCCAGTAGTACCCGTGACCCGGGCCATCTTCAGCCCCAGCATTTT
CASSTRDPGHLQPQHF
>TRBV24-1|.|once|TRBJ1-5
TGTGCCAGCATTCCTACTTATCTGGTGGGACCCCAGCATTTT
CASIPTYLVGPQHF
>TRBV19|.|.|TRBJ2-1
TGTGCCAGTAGTATAGCAGGGGGGGCGAGTGCAGAGCAGTTCTTC
CASSIAGGASAEQFF
>TRBV15|.|.|TRBJ2-5
TGTGCCACCAGCAGAGATCTGGGCTCCCAAGAGACCCAGTACTTC
CATSRDLGSQETQYF
>TRBV25-1|.|many|TRBJ2-2
TGTGCCAGCAGTGCTTTACTCAGCACCGGGGAGCTGTTTTTT
CASSALLSTGELFF
>TRBV7-2|TRBD2|.|TRBJ2-7
TGCGCCAGCAGCCACTTTCCCGGGACTAGCTCCTACGAGCAGTACTTC
CASSHFPGTSSYEQYF
>TRBV2|TRBD1|once|TRBJ1-2
TGTGCCAGCAGTGGCCAGGGGGCAAGAAGTGGCTACACCTTC
CASSGQGARSGYTF
>TRBV7-2|.|few|TRBJ1-2
TGTGCCAGCAGCTCCGATACCGAGTTTAACTATGGCTACACCTTC
CASSSDTEFNYGYTF
>TRBV28|TRBD1|.|TRBJ1-4
TGTGCCAGCAGTTCAAGGACAGGACTGTTTTTT
CASSSRTGLFF
>TRBV29-1|.|.|TRBJ2-2
TGCAGCGTTGAAGTTTTCGGGGACCCCGGGAACACCGGGGAGCTGTTTTTT
CSVEVFGDPGNTGELFF
>TRBV5-1|.|.|TRBJ2-7
TGCGCCAGCAGTTTGAGGGTACAGGCGCACGACGAGCAGTACTTC
CASSLRVQAHDEQYF
>TRBV6-1|.|.|TRBJ1-5
TGTGCCAGCAGTGAACGGCAGACTCTGAATCAGCCCCAGCATTTT
CASSERQTLNQPQHF
>TRBV7-9|TRBD1|few|TRBJ2-7
TGTGCCAGCAGCTTAGGCGGGACAGGGATTGACGAGCAGTACTTC
CASSLGGTGIDEQYF
>TRBV29-1|TRBD1|.|TRBJ1-1
TGCAGCTTAGGAGGGGGCCCTGAAGCTTTCTTT
CSLGGGPEAFF
>TRBV19|TRBD2|.|TRBJ2-6
TGTGCCAGCAGCTTCGGGGGGGCGAGCACTGGGGCCAACGTCCTGACTTTC
CASSFGGASTGANVLTF
>TRBV12-3/TRBV12-4|.|.|TRBJ1-1
TGTGCCAGCAGTTCGGAGGGGGGAAACACTGAAGCTTTCTTT
CASSSEGGNTEAFF
>TRBV4-1|.|.|TRBJ1-6
TGCGCCGGCAGCCAAGATCGAGGAAGGGATTCACCCCTCCACTTT
CAGSQDRGRDSPLHF
>TRBV12-3/TRBV12-4|.|many|TRBJ2-5
TGTGCCAGCAGTTCCGGGACACTACAAGAGACCCAGTACTTC
CASSSGTLQETQYF
>TRBV10-2|TRBD2|many|TRBJ2-7
TGCGCCAGCAGTGAGGGGGGTCAGCGGGGAGGCGAGCAGTACTTC
CASSEGGQRGGEQYF
>TRBV2|.|.|TRBJ1-1
TGTGCCAGCAGTTACCCGGCGGGAAACACTGAAGCTTTCTTT
CASSYPAGNTEAFF
>TRBV29-1|.|many|TRBJ1-1
TGCAGCGTTGAAGATGGGGAAGGCACTGAAGCTTTCTTT
CSVEDGEGTEAFF
>TRBV12-3/TRBV12-4|.|many|TRBJ2-7
TGTGCCAGCAGCCGGGAACGACCCTACGAGCAGTACTTC
CASSRERPYEQYF
>TRBV20-1|TRBD1|few|TRBJ2-7
TGCAGTGCTCCACCCACAGGGGGCCTGAACGAGCAGTACTTC
CSAPPTGGLNEQYF
>TRBV20-1|.|many|TRBJ1-1
TGCAGGGCTCGGGAAGGGCGCTTAGCTGAAGCTTTCTTT
CRAREGRLAEAFF
>TRBV29-1|.|.|TRBJ1-6
TGCAGCGTGAAAGGGGGGAACACCCTCCACTTT
CSVKGGNTLHF
>TRBV29-1|TRBD1|.|TRBJ2-7
TGCAGCGTACGGACAGGGAGGAACGAGCAGTACTTC
CSVRTGRNEQYF
>TRBV4-1|.|few|TRBJ2-5
TGCGCCAGCAGCCAAGATGCGGAGACCGACCAAGAGACCCAGTACTTC
CASSQDAETDQETQYF
>TRBV12-3/TRBV12-4|.|few|TRBJ2-7
TGTGCCAGCAGCCAGGCTCAACTCGAGCAGTACTTC
CASSQAQLEQYF
>TRBV20-1|.|.|TRBJ1-4
TGCAGTTTCACCGGGACTGAGAATGAAAAACTGTTTTTT
CSFTGTENEKLFF
>TRBV29-1|.|many|TRBJ1-1
TGCAGCGTTGATCCTAAGGTGAACACTGAAGCTTTCTTT
CSVDPKVNTEAFF
>TRBV12-3/TRBV12-4|.|many|TRBJ2-7
TGTGCCAGCAGTCTACCGAAATCGGGGCAGTACTTC
CASSLPKSGQYF
>TRBV15|TRBD2|.|TRBJ2-5
TGTGCCACCAGCAGAGATACTTGGGAGGGCGGGACCGCGGAGACCCAGTACTTC
CATSRDTWEGGTAETQYF
>TRBV6-6|.|few|TRBJ1-1
TGTGCCAGCGAAGGAATGAACACTGAAGCTTTCTTT
CASEGMNTEAFF
>TRBV12-3/TRBV12-4|.|.|TRBJ1-5
TGTGCCAGCAGTTTAGGGCCCCGGGGAGCGAATCAGCCCCAGCATTTT
CASSLGPRGANQPQHF
>TRBV7-9|.|.|TRBJ1-2
TGTGCCAGCCGGGACGGATGTGGCTACACCTTC
CASRDGCGYTF
>TRBV9|TRBD1|.|TRBJ2-7
TGTGCCAGCAGCGCGTCCGGGACAGGTCGATCCTACGAGCAGTACTTC
CASSASGTGRSYEQYF
>TRBV5-1|TRBD2|.|TRBJ2-7
TGCGCCATCCCGGGAGGGCTGAGCGGTGACGAGCAGTACTTC
CAIPGGLSGDEQYF
>TRBV2|TRBD2|.|TRBJ2-7
TGTGCCAGCAGCCCCGGGAGGCTTGCCGACTACGAGCAGTACTTC
CASSPGRLADYEQYF
>TRBV6-5|.|many|TRBJ1-1
TGTGCCAGCAGTTACGGAGGGGGTGAAGCTTTCTTT
CASSYGGGEAFF
>TRBV7-9|.|.|TRBJ1-3
TGTGCCAACAGCTTAGGCGTCTCGTCTGGAAACACCATATATTTT
CANSLGVSSGNTIYF
>TRBV2|.|many|TRBJ2-7
TGTGCCAGCAGTCTTTCGGTCGAGCAGTACTTC
CASSLSVEQYF
>TRBV7-8|TRBD1|.|TRBJ1-4
TGTGCCAGCAGCTATTCCTCCGGGACAGTTAATGAAAAACTGTTTTTT
CASSYSSGTVNEKLFF
>TRBV29-1|.|.|TRBJ2-7
TGCAGCGTTGCCGACAAATCCTACGAGCAGTACTTC
CSVADKSYEQYF
>TRBV5-6|.|.|TRBJ1-6
TGTGCCAGCAGCGCAAGGGCGAATCACTCCTATAATTCACCCCTCCACTTT
CASSARANHSYNSPLHF
>TRBV5-5|TRBD1|.|TRBJ2-7
TGTGCCAGCAGCCAAGACCCAGGGGGCGGCTACGAGCAGTACTTC
CASSQDPGGGYEQYF
>TRBV7-9|.|many|TRBJ1-5
TGTGCCAGCAGCAAATCGGGGTCCGATCAGCCCCAGCATTTT
CASSKSGSDQPQHF
>TRBV29-1|.|many|TRBJ1-1
TGCAGCGGGCAAACAGTGAACACTGAAGCTTTCTTT
CSGQTVNTEAFF
>TRBV7-9|.|many|TRBJ2-7
TGTGCCAGCAGCTTAGAAGTTAGCGCGGAGCAGTACTTC
CASSLEVSAEQYF
>TRBV11-2|.|many|TRBJ1-1
TGTGCCAGCAGCGAGGCTCCGTGGACTGAAGCTTTCTTT
CASSEAPWTEAFF
>TRBV2|.|few|TRBJ1-1
TGTGCCAGCACTATGGGAGGGCATAACACTGAAGCTTTCTTT
CASTMGGHNTEAFF
>TRBV19|TRBD1|many|TRBJ2-7
TGTGCCAGTAGCGGACAGGGGATGAGAGACGAGCAGTACTTC
CASSGQGMRDEQYF
>TRBV5-5|TRBD1|.|TRBJ1-6
TGTGCCAGCAGCCCCCCGAGGACAGGGGATTCACCCCTCCACTTT
CASSPPRTGDSPLHF
>TRBV5-6|.|.|TRBJ1-1
TGTACCAGCAGCTTGTGGGGGAATGGAGCTTTCTTT
CTSSLWGNGAFF
>TRBV2|TRBD1|many|TRBJ1-6
TGTGCCAGCAGTGTCCAGAGGGACAGGTCACCCCTCCACTTT
CASSVQRDRSPLHF